These T cell receptor beta chains were read from a single sample in a study of post-analysis software for immune sequencing data. TCRdb used MiXCR to reprocess the PCR reads, holding one entry per CDR3 protein. The sample has roughly 580,000 distinct CDR3 sequences; 44% are singletons. Input material: blood. The receptors were gathered from a girl aged 10 to 17 with multiple sclerosis. Both conserved end residues are part of each CDR3. D genes are given only for firm matches.

TRBD2	TRBV12-3/TRBV12-4	TRBJ2-3	CASSFSGRVTDTQYF
.	TRBV29-1	TRBJ2-1	CSVEETSNEQFF
.	TRBV19	TRBJ2-7	CASSPRQGGHEQYF
.	TRBV12-3/TRBV12-4	TRBJ2-7	CASSSMTGYEQYF
TRBD2	TRBV5-6	TRBJ2-7	CASSPRLASSYEQYF
TRBD1	TRBV7-9	TRBJ1-4	CASSLGGTGHPNEKLFF
.	TRBV5-1	TRBJ2-3	CASSIHADTQYF
.	TRBV2	TRBJ2-6	CASNSGANVLTF
.	TRBV13	TRBJ2-3	CASSVLRISSTDTQYF
TRBD1	TRBV5-1	TRBJ2-7	CASSTGTGMVYF
TRBD1	TRBV20-1	TRBJ1-2	CSAPRDRDDSGYTF
TRBD2	TRBV20-1	TRBJ2-1	CSASPSGRAYNEQFF
.	TRBV20-1	TRBJ2-7	CSVLNNEQYF
.	TRBV6-1	TRBJ1-5	CASESRVRSYRRGSSNQPQHF
.	TRBV4-2	TRBJ1-2	CASSQDLQEGYGYTF
.	TRBV10-2	TRBJ1-2	CASSAGPNGYTF
.	TRBV20-1	TRBJ2-1	CSASRGARNEQFF
TRBD2	TRBV20-1	TRBJ2-1	CSARPGLAYNEQFF
.	TRBV12-3/TRBV12-4	TRBJ2-7	CASSLERGSYEQYF
.	TRBV10-3	TRBJ2-3	CATRMKDTDTQYF
.	TRBV7-2	TRBJ2-1	CASSLVGEGLTNEQFF
.	TRBV12-3/TRBV12-4	TRBJ1-5	CATRAGGAIDQPQHF
TRBD1	TRBV5-1	TRBJ2-3	CASSLTGQGYTDTQYF
.	TRBV5-6	TRBJ2-3	CASSLAAGGTDTQYF
.	TRBV5-1	TRBJ2-7	CASSLDRIRVGDEQYF
.	TRBV2	TRBJ2-3	CAITVMVDTDTQYF
TRBD2	TRBV20-1	TRBJ2-6	CSASGLAGGGANVRTF
.	TRBV20-1	TRBJ1-4	CSAREKGEKLFF
.	TRBV12-3/TRBV12-4	TRBJ2-5	CASSPTSSETQYF
.	TRBV29-1	TRBJ2-1	CSVLSGTLLNNEQFF
TRBD2	TRBV20-1	TRBJ2-3	CSARGLAGTDTQYF
.	TRBV3-1	TRBJ2-1	CASSQEGLVAEGGDEQFF
.	TRBV7-2	TRBJ1-5	CASSLSPEGNQPQHF
TRBD1	TRBV2	TRBJ2-5	CASSVIGQGITKRETQYF
TRBD2	TRBV12-3/TRBV12-4	TRBJ2-1	CASSRPGTSGTNEQFF
TRBD2	TRBV10-1	TRBJ2-5	CASSEASGRAVETQYF
TRBD1	TRBV5-1	TRBJ2-2	CASSLGQGPTGELFF
TRBD1	TRBV4-1	TRBJ2-1	CASSHPDRGLEQFF
.	TRBV24-1	TRBJ2-3	CATRASTDTQYF
TRBD2	TRBV6-4	TRBJ2-7	CASSDGTSGGAEQYF
TRBD1	TRBV4-1	TRBJ1-1	CASRGRGRPEAFF
.	TRBV7-9	TRBJ1-2	CASRDMVLENNYGYTF
TRBD1	TRBV7-9	TRBJ2-7	CASSPGQHREQYF
.	TRBV6-5	TRBJ1-5	CASSQYSNQPQHF
.	TRBV20-1	TRBJ2-3	CSARRPSANTDTQYF
TRBD2	TRBV28	TRBJ2-7	CASSSLAGRSYEQYF
TRBD2	TRBV12-3/TRBV12-4	TRBJ2-1	CASTSRGGSYNEQFF
.	TRBV2	TRBJ1-2	CATWGADGYTF
.	TRBV7-9	TRBJ2-7	CASSLAGAGEQYF
.	TRBV27	TRBJ2-5	CASSLSLQGGETQYF
.	TRBV27	TRBJ1-2	CASSPGPTFYGYTF
.	TRBV5-1	TRBJ2-7	CASNDGVTYEQYF
TRBD2	TRBV20-1	TRBJ2-1	CSARDSLTGGSYNEQFF
.	TRBV12-3/TRBV12-4	TRBJ2-3	CASRRGSTDTQYF